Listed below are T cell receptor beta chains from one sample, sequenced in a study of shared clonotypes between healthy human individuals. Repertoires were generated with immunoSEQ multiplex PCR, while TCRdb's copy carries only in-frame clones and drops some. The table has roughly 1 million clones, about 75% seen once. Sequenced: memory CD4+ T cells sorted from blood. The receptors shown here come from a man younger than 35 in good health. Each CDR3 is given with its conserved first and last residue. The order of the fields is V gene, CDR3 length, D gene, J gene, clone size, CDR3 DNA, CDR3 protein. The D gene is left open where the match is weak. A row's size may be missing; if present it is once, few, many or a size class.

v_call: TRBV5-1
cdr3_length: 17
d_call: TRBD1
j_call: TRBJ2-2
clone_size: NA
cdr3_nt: TGCGCCAGCAGCAGAAATACCGGGACAGGGTTTGCCGGGGAGCTGTTTTTT
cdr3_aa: CASSRNTGTGFAGELFF

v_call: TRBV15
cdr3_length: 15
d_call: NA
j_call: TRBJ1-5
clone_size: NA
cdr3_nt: TGTGCCACCAGCAGAGATGGGGTGTCCAATCAGCCCCAGCATTTT
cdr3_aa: CATSRDGVSNQPQHF

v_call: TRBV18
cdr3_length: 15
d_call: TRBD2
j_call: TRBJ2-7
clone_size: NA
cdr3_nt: TGTGCCAGCTCCCTAGGGGTAGCGGGCTCCTACGAGCAGTACTTC
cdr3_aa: CASSLGVAGSYEQYF

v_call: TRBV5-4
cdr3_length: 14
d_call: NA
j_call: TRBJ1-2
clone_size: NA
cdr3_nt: TGTGCCAGCAGCTCCGCGGGGGCGGTCTATGGCTACACCTTC
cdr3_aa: CASSSAGAVYGYTF

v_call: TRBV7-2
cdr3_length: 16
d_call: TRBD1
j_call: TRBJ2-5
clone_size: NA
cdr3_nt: TGTGCCAGCAGCTTAGCGGGGGGACAGGGGATAAAGACCCAGTACTTC
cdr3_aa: CASSLAGGQGIKTQYF

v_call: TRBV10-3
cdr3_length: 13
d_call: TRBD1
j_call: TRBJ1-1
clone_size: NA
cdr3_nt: TGTGCCACCCTAGGACAGGATAGGACTGAAGCTTTCTTT
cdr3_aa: CATLGQDRTEAFF

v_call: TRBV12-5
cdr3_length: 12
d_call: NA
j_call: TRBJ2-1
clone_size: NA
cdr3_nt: TGTGCTAGTGGTTTTGGGCCCGATGAGCAGTTCTTC
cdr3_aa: CASGFGPDEQFF

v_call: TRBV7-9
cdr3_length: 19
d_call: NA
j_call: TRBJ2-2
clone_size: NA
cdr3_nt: TGTGCCAGCAGCTTAGTAGTTTTTACTAGCACGAAGAACACCGGGGAGCTGTTTTTT
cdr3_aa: CASSLVVFTSTKNTGELFF

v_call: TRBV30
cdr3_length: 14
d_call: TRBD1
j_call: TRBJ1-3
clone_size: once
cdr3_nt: TGTGCCTGGTCTGGGACAGACTCTGGAAACACCATATATTTT
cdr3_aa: CAWSGTDSGNTIYF

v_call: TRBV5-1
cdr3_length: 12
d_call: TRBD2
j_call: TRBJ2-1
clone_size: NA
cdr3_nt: TGCGCCAGCAGTACTAGCGGCAATGAGCAGTTCTTC
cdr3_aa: CASSTSGNEQFF

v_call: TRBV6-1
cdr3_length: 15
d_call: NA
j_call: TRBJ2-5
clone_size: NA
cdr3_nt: TGTGCCAGCAGTCGAGGCATCGGGGACCAGGAGACCCAGTACTTC
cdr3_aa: CASSRGIGDQETQYF

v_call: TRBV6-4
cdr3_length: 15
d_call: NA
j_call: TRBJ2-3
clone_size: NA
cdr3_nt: TGTGCCAGCAGTGACTCGCCAAGCGAATCAGATACGCAGTATTTT
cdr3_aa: CASSDSPSESDTQYF

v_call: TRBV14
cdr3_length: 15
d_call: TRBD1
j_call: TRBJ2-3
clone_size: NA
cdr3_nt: TGTGCCAGCAGCCGGCAGACAGGGGGCCGGGATACGCAGTATTTT
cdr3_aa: CASSRQTGGRDTQYF

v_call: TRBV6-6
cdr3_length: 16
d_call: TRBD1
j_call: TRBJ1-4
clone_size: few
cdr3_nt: TGTGCCAGCAGATCCGACAGGGGGGTAACTAATGAAAAACTGTTTTTT
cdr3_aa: CASRSDRGVTNEKLFF

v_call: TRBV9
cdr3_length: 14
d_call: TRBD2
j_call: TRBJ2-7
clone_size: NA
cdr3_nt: TGTGCCAGCAGCGTAATGCCTAGCGGGGGGGAGCAGTACTTC
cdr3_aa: CASSVMPSGGEQYF

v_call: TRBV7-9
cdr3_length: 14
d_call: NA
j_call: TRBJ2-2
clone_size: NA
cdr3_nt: TGTGCCAGCAGTCAAGATGCGAACACCGGGGAGCTGTTTTTT
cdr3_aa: CASSQDANTGELFF

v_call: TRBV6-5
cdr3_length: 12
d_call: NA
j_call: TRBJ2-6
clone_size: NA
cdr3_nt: TGTGCCACCCGGGAGGGGGCCAACGTCCTGACTTTC
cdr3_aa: CATREGANVLTF

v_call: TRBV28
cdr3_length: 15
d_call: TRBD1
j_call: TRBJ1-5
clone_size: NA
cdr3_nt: TGTGCCAGCAGAAACAGTGGGACAGGCAATCAGCCCCAGCATTTT
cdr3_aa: CASRNSGTGNQPQHF

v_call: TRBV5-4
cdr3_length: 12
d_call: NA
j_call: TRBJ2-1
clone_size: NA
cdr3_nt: TGTGCCAGCAGCTTAGGGCCCAATGAGCAGTTCTTC
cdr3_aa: CASSLGPNEQFF

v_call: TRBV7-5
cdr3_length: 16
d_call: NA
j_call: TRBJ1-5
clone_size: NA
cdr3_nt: TGTGCCAGAAGCTTAATGAAGGGGGCCGTCAATCAGCCCCAGCATTTT
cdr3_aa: CARSLMKGAVNQPQHF

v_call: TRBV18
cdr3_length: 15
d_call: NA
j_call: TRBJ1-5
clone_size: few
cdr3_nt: TGTGCCAGCTCACCGAATTTCGATGTCAATCAGCCCCAGCATTTT
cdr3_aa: CASSPNFDVNQPQHF

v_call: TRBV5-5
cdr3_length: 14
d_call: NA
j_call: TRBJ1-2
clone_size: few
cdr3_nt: TGTGCCAGCAGCTCCTGGACAAGTAACTATGGCTACACCTTC
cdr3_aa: CASSSWTSNYGYTF

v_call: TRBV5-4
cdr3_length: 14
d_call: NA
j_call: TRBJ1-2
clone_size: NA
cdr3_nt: TGTGCCAGCAGCTTGGGGCAGGGGTTCTATGGCTACACCTTC
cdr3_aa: CASSLGQGFYGYTF

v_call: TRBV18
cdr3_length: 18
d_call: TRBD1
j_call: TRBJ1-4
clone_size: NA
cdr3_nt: TGTGCCAGCTCACCACGGAGGCCAGGGGGAACGCGGAATGAAAAACTGTTTTTT
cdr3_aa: CASSPRRPGGTRNEKLFF

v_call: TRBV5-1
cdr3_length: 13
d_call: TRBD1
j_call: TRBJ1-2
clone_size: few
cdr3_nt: TGCGCCAGCAGCATCGGGACAGACTATGGCTACACCTTC
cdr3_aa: CASSIGTDYGYTF

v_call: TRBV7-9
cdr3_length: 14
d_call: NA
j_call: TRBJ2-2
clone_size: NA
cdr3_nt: TGTGCCAGCCCCCCCGGCTCGAACACCGGGGAGCTGTTTTTT
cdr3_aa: CASPPGSNTGELFF

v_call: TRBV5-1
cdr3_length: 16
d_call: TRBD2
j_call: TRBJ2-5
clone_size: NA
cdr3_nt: TGCGCCAGCAGTAGCGGGACTAGCGTGCACCAAGAGACCCAGTACTTC
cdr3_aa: CASSSGTSVHQETQYF

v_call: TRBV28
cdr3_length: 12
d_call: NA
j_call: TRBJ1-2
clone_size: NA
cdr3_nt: TGTGCCAGCAGTATCTTAAGCTATGGCTACACCTTC
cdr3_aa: CASSILSYGYTF

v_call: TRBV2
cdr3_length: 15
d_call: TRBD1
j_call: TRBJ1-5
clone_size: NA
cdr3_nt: TGTGCCAGCAGTGTCCGGACAGGGGTAGAGCAGCCCCAGCATTTT
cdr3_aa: CASSVRTGVEQPQHF

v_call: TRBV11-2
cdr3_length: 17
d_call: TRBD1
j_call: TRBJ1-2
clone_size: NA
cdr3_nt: TGTGCCAGCAGCCGCCGGGACAGGCCTAGTCAGACTCATGGCTACACCTTC
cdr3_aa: CASSRRDRPSQTHGYTF

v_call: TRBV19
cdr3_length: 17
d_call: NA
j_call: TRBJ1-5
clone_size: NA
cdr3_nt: TGTGCCAGTAGTATAACCGGCAGGCGGAGGAGCAATCAGCCCCAGCATTTT
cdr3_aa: CASSITGRRRSNQPQHF

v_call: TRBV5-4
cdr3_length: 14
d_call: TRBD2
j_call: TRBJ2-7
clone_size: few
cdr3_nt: TGTGCCAGCAGCTTACGACTAGCGGGAGCCGAGCAGTACTTC
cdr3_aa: CASSLRLAGAEQYF

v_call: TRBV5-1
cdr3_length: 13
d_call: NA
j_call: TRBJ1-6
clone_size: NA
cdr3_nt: TGCGCCAGCAGCCAGGAAAATAATTCACCCCTCCACTTT
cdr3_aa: CASSQENNSPLHF

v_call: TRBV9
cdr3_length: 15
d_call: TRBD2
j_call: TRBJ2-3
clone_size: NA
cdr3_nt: TGTGCCAGCAGCACCGGACTAGTTAGCACAGATACGCAGTATTTT
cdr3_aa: CASSTGLVSTDTQYF

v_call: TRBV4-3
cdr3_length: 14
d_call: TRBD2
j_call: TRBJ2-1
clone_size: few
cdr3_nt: TGCGCCAGCAGCCAGGGAGGACTAGCGGGAGAGCAGTTCTTC
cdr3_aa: CASSQGGLAGEQFF

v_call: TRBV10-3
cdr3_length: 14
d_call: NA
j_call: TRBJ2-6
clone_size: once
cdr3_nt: TGTGCCATCAGTGGACAGGCTGGGGCCAACGTCCTGACTTTC
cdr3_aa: CAISGQAGANVLTF

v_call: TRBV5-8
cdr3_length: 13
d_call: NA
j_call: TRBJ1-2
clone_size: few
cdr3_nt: TGTGCCAGCAGCGTACAGGTTAACTATGGCTACACCTTC
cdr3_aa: CASSVQVNYGYTF

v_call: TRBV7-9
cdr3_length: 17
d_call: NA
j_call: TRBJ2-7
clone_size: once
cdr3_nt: TGTGCCAGCAGCTTAGGGGACCGGGCCTACGGTGGGTACGAGCAGTACTTC
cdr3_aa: CASSLGDRAYGGYEQYF

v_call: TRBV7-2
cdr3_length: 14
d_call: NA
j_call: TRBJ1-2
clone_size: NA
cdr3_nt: TGTGCCAGCAGCCCAGGGCCGGGGAACTATGGCTACACCTTC
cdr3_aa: CASSPGPGNYGYTF

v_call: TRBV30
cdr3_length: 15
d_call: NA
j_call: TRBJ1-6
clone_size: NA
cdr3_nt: TGTGCCTGGAGTGTACTATCGGGATTTAATTCACCCCTCCACTTT
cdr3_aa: CAWSVLSGFNSPLHF

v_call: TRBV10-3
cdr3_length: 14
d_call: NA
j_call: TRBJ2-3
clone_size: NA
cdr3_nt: TGTGCCACCCTGGACTACCAAGGCACAGATACGCAGTATTTT
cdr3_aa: CATLDYQGTDTQYF

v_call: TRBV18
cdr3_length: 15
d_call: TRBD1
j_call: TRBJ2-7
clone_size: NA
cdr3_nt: TGTGCCAGCTCACGTACCGGGACAGGGAGTTACGAGCAGTACTTC
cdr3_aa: CASSRTGTGSYEQYF